These T cell receptor beta chains were read from a single sample in a study of blood T cell repertoires in COVID-19. Assay: immunoSEQ multiplex PCR; the TCRdb copy retains only in-frame clones and omits some. The sample has fewer than 250,000 clones, 70% to 90% seen once; the top ten hold around 0.96%. The sample consisted of peripheral blood. Receptor source: a man aged 35 to 55 with acute or convalescent COVID-19. Each CDR3 is given with its conserved first and last residue. The order of the fields is V gene, J gene, clone size, D gene, CDR3 protein, CDR3 DNA. D genes are given only for firm matches. Size values are once, few and many counts, or a class for expanded clones, and some rows have none.

v_gene: TRBV9
j_gene: TRBJ1-1
abundance: .
d_gene: .
CDR3aa: CASSTLPGNEAFF
CDR3nt: TGTGCCAGCAGCACCCTTCCCGGGAATGAAGCTTTCTTT

v_gene: TRBV18
j_gene: TRBJ1-5
abundance: .
d_gene: .
CDR3aa: CASSPPGGDQPQHF
CDR3nt: TGTGCCAGCTCACCGCCTGGGGGGGATCAGCCCCAGCATTTT

v_gene: TRBV6-1
j_gene: TRBJ1-1
abundance: .
d_gene: .
CDR3aa: CASSDRGWGTEAFF
CDR3nt: TGTGCCAGCAGTGATAGAGGGTGGGGCACTGAAGCTTTCTTT

v_gene: TRBV5-1
j_gene: TRBJ1-2
abundance: once
d_gene: TRBD1
CDR3aa: CASSSDRVYGYTF
CDR3nt: TGCGCCAGCAGTTCGGACAGGGTGTATGGCTACACCTTC

v_gene: TRBV29-1
j_gene: TRBJ1-1
abundance: .
d_gene: TRBD1
CDR3aa: CSANTGGDTEAFF
CDR3nt: TGCAGCGCTAACACAGGGGGCGATACTGAAGCTTTCTTT

v_gene: TRBV27
j_gene: TRBJ2-7
abundance: .
d_gene: TRBD2
CDR3aa: CASSLIAGAFYEQYF
CDR3nt: TGTGCCAGCAGTTTAATAGCGGGGGCCTTCTACGAGCAGTACTTC

v_gene: TRBV7-2
j_gene: TRBJ2-1
abundance: .
d_gene: TRBD2
CDR3aa: CASSERLAGGYNEQFF
CDR3nt: TGTGCCAGCAGCGAACGACTAGCGGGGGGGTACAATGAGCAGTTCTTC

v_gene: TRBV24-1
j_gene: TRBJ2-6
abundance: .
d_gene: .
CDR3aa: CATSDFGQSGANVLTF
CDR3nt: TGTGCCACCAGTGATTTTGGCCAGTCTGGGGCCAACGTCCTGACTTTC

v_gene: TRBV5-4
j_gene: TRBJ1-4
abundance: .
d_gene: .
CDR3aa: CASSSVNEKLFF
CDR3nt: TGTGCCAGCAGCTCTGTCAATGAAAAACTGTTTTTT

v_gene: TRBV18
j_gene: TRBJ2-3
abundance: .
d_gene: TRBD1
CDR3aa: CASSPVGQRTDTQYF
CDR3nt: TGTGCCAGCTCACCGGTGGGACAGAGGACAGATACGCAGTATTTT

v_gene: TRBV5-4
j_gene: TRBJ1-1
abundance: .
d_gene: .
CDR3aa: CASSSNQGRNTEAFF
CDR3nt: TGTGCCAGCAGCAGCAATCAGGGCAGGAACACTGAAGCTTTCTTT

v_gene: TRBV19
j_gene: TRBJ2-6
abundance: .
d_gene: TRBD1
CDR3aa: CASTRGTGESGANVLTF
CDR3nt: TGTGCCAGTACAAGGGGGACAGGGGAGTCTGGGGCCAACGTCCTGACTTTC

v_gene: TRBV5-4
j_gene: TRBJ1-4
abundance: .
d_gene: .
CDR3aa: CASSLGGLQTNEKLFF
CDR3nt: TGTGCCAGCAGCTTGGGGGGCTTGCAAACTAATGAAAAACTGTTTTTT

v_gene: TRBV18
j_gene: TRBJ2-2
abundance: once
d_gene: TRBD2
CDR3aa: CASSPSGLAITGELFF
CDR3nt: TGTGCCAGCTCACCCTCGGGACTAGCGATCACCGGGGAGCTGTTTTTT

v_gene: TRBV20-1
j_gene: TRBJ2-7
abundance: few
d_gene: TRBD2
CDR3aa: CSAAGGRQYF
CDR3nt: TGCAGTGCCGCGGGGGGGCGACAGTACTTC

v_gene: TRBV4-3
j_gene: TRBJ1-6
abundance: .
d_gene: .
CDR3aa: CASSQEFIGGSYNSPLHF
CDR3nt: TGCGCCAGCAGCCAAGAATTTATAGGGGGCTCCTATAATTCACCCCTCCACTTT

v_gene: TRBV19
j_gene: TRBJ1-5
abundance: .
d_gene: .
CDR3aa: CASSIGLGQPQHF
CDR3nt: TGTGCCAGTAGTATAGGGCTAGGTCAGCCCCAGCATTTT

v_gene: TRBV7-3
j_gene: TRBJ1-5
abundance: .
d_gene: .
CDR3aa: CASSFGGNQPQHF
CDR3nt: TGTGCCAGCAGCTTCGGGGGAAATCAGCCCCAGCATTTT

v_gene: TRBV25-1
j_gene: TRBJ1-1
abundance: .
d_gene: TRBD1
CDR3aa: CASSDTGGAPVAFF
CDR3nt: TGTGCCAGCAGTGACACAGGGGGAGCCCCAGTGGCTTTCTTT

v_gene: TRBV6-5
j_gene: TRBJ2-3
abundance: .
d_gene: .
CDR3aa: CASSYDSGGLTDTQYF
CDR3nt: TGTGCCAGCAGTTATGACTCCGGGGGTCTCACAGATACGCAGTATTTT

v_gene: TRBV7-6
j_gene: TRBJ2-2
abundance: .
d_gene: TRBD1
CDR3aa: CASSLGTGPNTGELFF
CDR3nt: TGTGCCAGCAGCCTCGGGACAGGGCCGAACACCGGGGAGCTGTTTTTT

v_gene: TRBV5-1
j_gene: TRBJ1-1
abundance: .
d_gene: .
CDR3aa: CASSIQGNTEAFF
CDR3nt: TGCGCCAGCAGCATACAGGGGAACACTGAAGCTTTCTTT

v_gene: TRBV7-9
j_gene: TRBJ2-7
abundance: .
d_gene: .
CDR3aa: CRNAGSSYEQYF
CDR3nt: TGTCGTAATGCGGGGTCCTCCTACGAGCAGTACTTC

v_gene: TRBV11-2
j_gene: TRBJ2-1
abundance: .
d_gene: .
CDR3aa: CASSPSNEQFF
CDR3nt: TGTGCCAGCAGCCCGTCCAATGAGCAGTTCTTC

v_gene: TRBV2
j_gene: TRBJ1-2
abundance: .
d_gene: .
CDR3aa: CASRGADYGYTF
CDR3nt: TGTGCCAGCAGAGGGGCCGACTATGGCTACACCTTC

v_gene: TRBV4-1
j_gene: TRBJ2-2
abundance: .
d_gene: TRBD1
CDR3aa: CASSKGQGTTGELFF
CDR3nt: TGCGCCAGCAGCAAAGGACAGGGAACCACCGGGGAGCTGTTTTTT

v_gene: TRBV24-1
j_gene: TRBJ2-2
abundance: .
d_gene: TRBD1
CDR3aa: CATSDPGQGTGELFF
CDR3nt: TGTGCCACCAGTGATCCGGGACAGGGCACCGGGGAGCTGTTTTTT

v_gene: TRBV2
j_gene: TRBJ2-7
abundance: .
d_gene: .
CDR3aa: CASSRDMGYEQYF
CDR3nt: TGTGCCAGCAGCCGGGACATGGGATACGAGCAGTACTTC

v_gene: TRBV5-1
j_gene: TRBJ1-2
abundance: .
d_gene: .
CDR3aa: CASSLDPMGGGYTF
CDR3nt: TGCGCCAGCAGCTTAGACCCCATGGGAGGGGGCTACACCTTC

v_gene: TRBV7-9
j_gene: TRBJ2-7
abundance: few
d_gene: .
CDR3aa: CASSLGANEQYF
CDR3nt: TGTGCCAGCAGCTTAGGAGCGAACGAGCAGTACTTC

v_gene: TRBV10-2
j_gene: TRBJ2-5
abundance: .
d_gene: .
CDR3aa: CASSDLAWRETQYF
CDR3nt: TGCGCCAGCAGTGACCTAGCTTGGCGAGAGACCCAGTACTTC

v_gene: TRBV6-2/TRBV6-3
j_gene: TRBJ1-1
abundance: .
d_gene: .
CDR3aa: CASSRGHDTEAFF
CDR3nt: TGTGCCAGCAGCCGCGGACATGACACTGAAGCTTTCTTT

v_gene: TRBV3-1/TRBV3-2
j_gene: TRBJ1-1
abundance: .
d_gene: .
CDR3aa: CASSQDISGTWAFF
CDR3nt: TGTGCCAGCAGCCAAGATATCTCAGGCACTTGGGCTTTCTTT

v_gene: TRBV7-2
j_gene: TRBJ2-5
abundance: .
d_gene: .
CDR3aa: CASSLAVAGPETQYF
CDR3nt: TGTGCCAGCAGCTTAGCAGTGGCAGGTCCGGAGACCCAGTACTTC

v_gene: TRBV5-5
j_gene: TRBJ1-2
abundance: .
d_gene: TRBD1
CDR3aa: CASSPTGERGYTF
CDR3nt: TGTGCCAGCAGCCCGACAGGGGAGAGAGGCTACACCTTC

v_gene: TRBV3-1/TRBV3-2
j_gene: TRBJ2-7
abundance: few
d_gene: .
CDR3aa: CASSQNAGGNEQYF
CDR3nt: TGTGCCAGCAGCCAAAATGCCGGAGGCAACGAGCAGTACTTC

v_gene: TRBV7-2
j_gene: TRBJ1-2
abundance: few
d_gene: TRBD1
CDR3aa: CASSLDGTGLGYGYTF
CDR3nt: TGTGCCAGCAGCTTAGACGGGACAGGGTTGGGGTATGGCTACACCTTC